The source of this T cell receptor (beta chain) is a study of blood T cell repertoires in COVID-19. Study summary: The samples span acute and convalescent COVID-19 from the United States, Italy and Spain. PBMCs, B-cell-depleted T cells, or T cells provided the cDNA or gDNA that made up the material.

V lost 1 base to trimming and J lost 6 bases; unmatched junction nucleotides: 6. The CDR3 has 16 amino acids. Germline V gene data show CDR1 as MDHEN and CDR2 as SYDVKM. Measured with immunoSEQ multiplex PCR; TCRdb has only the in-frame clones, and not every one. The data show under 150,000 clones, around 87% seen once. This receptor was taken from a woman aged 55-69 years with active COVID-19. The rearrangement uses TRBV28 and TRBJ1-4; 9 nucleotides match TRBD1. The sequenced sample consisted of peripheral blood. CDR3 protein: CASSLYSGQGDEKLFF. In nucleotides, the CDR3 is TGTGCCAGCAGTTTATATTCGGGACAGGGCGATGAAAAACTGTTTTTT.